This entry describes one T cell receptor (beta chain). Its antigen is unidentified. Germline-derived CDR1 and CDR2 are LGHNA and YNFKEQ. This CDR3 has 13 amino acids. V lost 9 bases, J lost 1 base, and 11 bases lay in between. The sample belongs to a study of T cells after yellow fever vaccination. General study results and limits: Only a minor proportion of clonotypes was detected across both CD4 and CD8 compartments. The secondary response peaked faster, at day 5 versus 15, but was weaker. A large majority of primary-vaccination clones showed up again after the booster (roughly 96% CD4, 85% to 90% CD8).

TCRdb re-called the 5' RACE reads through MiXCR, storing one row per CDR3 protein. The table has roughly 120,000 distinct CDR3 sequences, 6.5% to 8% seen once; the top ten hold 2.5%. The genes are TRBV4-2 and TRBJ2-3; D perhaps matches TRBD2 (5 bases). The TCR sequence derives from a man in his late teens or twenties who received the YFV17D yellow fever vaccine. Material: CD4+ T cells sorted from PBMCs, obtained more than 8 days after the first yellow fever vaccination. CDR3 bases: TGTGCCAGGGGCTCCGGGGGCACAGATACGCAGTATTTT. Its protein is CARGSGGTDTQYF.